The following is a TCR beta chain sequence with its context. These data are taken from a study of blood T cell repertoires in COVID-19. Some clones are missing from TCRdb's copy, which holds only in-frame ones; the method was immunoSEQ multiplex PCR. The sample has hundreds of thousands of clones, roughly 85% seen once. This CDR3 has 18 residues. Germline V lookup: CDR1 LGHDT, CDR2 YNNKEL (reference sequence). Germline trimming cut 10 bases from V and 2 bases from J; bases unmatched to any gene: 18. The chain has TRBV3-1 (or the pseudogene TRBV3-2) and TRBJ1-3; 9 bases match TRBD1. The sequence came from a woman between 25 and 40 years old with active or convalescent COVID-19. What was sequenced was peripheral blood. As DNA, the CDR3 is TGTGCCACCTCTATAGGTACAGGGGGCGGTGGGACTGGAAACACCATATATTTT. Its translation: CATSIGTGGGGTGNTIYF.